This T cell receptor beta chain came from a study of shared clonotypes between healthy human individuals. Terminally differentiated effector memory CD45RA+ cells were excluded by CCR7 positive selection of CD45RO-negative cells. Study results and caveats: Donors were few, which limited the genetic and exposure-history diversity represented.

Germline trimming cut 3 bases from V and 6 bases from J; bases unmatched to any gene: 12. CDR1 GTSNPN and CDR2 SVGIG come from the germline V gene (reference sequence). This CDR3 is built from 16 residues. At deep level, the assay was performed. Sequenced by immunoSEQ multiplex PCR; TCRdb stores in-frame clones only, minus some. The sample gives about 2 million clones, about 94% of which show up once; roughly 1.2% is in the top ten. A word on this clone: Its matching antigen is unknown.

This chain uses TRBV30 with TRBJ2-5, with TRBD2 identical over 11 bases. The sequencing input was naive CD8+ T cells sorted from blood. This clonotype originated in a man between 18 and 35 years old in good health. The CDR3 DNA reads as TGTGCCTGGAGCCACCCCACTAGCGGGAGTAGCAAGACCCAGTACTTC. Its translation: CAWSHPTSGSSKTQYF.